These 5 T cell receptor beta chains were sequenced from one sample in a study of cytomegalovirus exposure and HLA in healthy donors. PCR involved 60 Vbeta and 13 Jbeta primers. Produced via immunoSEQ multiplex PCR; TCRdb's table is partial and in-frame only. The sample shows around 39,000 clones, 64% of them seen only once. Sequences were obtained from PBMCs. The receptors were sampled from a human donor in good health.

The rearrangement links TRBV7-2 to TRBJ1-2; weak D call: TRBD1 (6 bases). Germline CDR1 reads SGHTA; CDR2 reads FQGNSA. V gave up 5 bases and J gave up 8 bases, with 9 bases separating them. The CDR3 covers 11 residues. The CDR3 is CASSLRGGYTF. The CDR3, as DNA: TGTGCCAGCAGCCTGAGGGGGGGCTACACCTTC.

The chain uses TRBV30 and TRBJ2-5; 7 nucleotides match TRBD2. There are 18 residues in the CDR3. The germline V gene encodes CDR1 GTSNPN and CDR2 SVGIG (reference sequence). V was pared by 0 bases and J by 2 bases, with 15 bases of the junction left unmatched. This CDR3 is CAWSVVYGRQDFQETQYF. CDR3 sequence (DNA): TGTGCCTGGAGTGTAGTGTACGGGAGGCAGGACTTTCAAGAGACCCAGTACTTC. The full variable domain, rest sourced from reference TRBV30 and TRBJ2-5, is SQTIHQWPATLVQPVGSPLSLECTVEGTSNPNLYWYRQAAGRGLQLLFYSVGIGQISSEVPQNLSASRPQDRQFILSSKKLLLSDSGFYLCAWSVVYGRQDFQETQYFGPGTRLLVL.

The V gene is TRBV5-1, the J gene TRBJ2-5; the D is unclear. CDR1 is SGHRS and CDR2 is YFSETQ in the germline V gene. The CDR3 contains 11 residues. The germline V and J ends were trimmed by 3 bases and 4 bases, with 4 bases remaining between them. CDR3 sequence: CASSSRETQYF. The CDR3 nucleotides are TGCGCCAGCAGCTCCAGAGAGACCCAGTACTTC.

The CDR3 DNA follows: TGTGCCAGCAGCGTAACTAGCGGGGGGCCGAATACGCAGTATTTT. Its translation is CASSVTSGGPNTQYF. This chain uses TRBV6-6 with TRBJ2-3; 12 bases fit TRBD2. Germline V gives CDR1 MNHNY, CDR2 SVGAGI (reference sequence). V lost 6 bases, J lost 7 bases, and 8 bases stayed unmatched. CDR3 length: 15 amino acids.

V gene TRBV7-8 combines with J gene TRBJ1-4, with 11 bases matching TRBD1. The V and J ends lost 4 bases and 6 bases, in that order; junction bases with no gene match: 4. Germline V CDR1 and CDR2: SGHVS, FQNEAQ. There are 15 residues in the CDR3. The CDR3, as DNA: TGTGCCAGCAGCTCCCGGACAGGGGGCTATGAAAAACTGTTTTTT. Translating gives CASSSRTGGYEKLFF.